The 5 T cell receptor beta chains in this list originate from one sample, sequenced in a study of T-cell memory formation after mild COVID-19. MiXCR was run by TCRdb on the 5' RACE reads, yielding one entry per CDR3 protein. The data show under 50,000 distinct CDR3 sequences, around a quarter seen once. Sequenced input: PBMCs or a T cell subset sorted from them (not recorded which). These receptors were obtained from a man between 18 and 29 years old who had mild COVID-19 (a few samples of this study predate the infection). Cell type and time point are not known.

V and J are TRBV3-1 and TRBJ1-4; 8 nucleotides align to TRBD1. The CDR3 extends over 18 amino acids. Germline CDR1 and CDR2: LGHDT and YNNKEL (reference sequence). With 0 bases clipped from V and 7 bases from J, the junction kept 13 bases outside the gene matches. The CDR3 DNA follows: TGTGCCAGCAGCCAAGAAGGCCAATCAGGGGGCTGGGGTGAAAAACTGTTTTTT. It yields the protein CASSQEGQSGGWGEKLFF. The full variable domain, in which reference TRBV3-1 and TRBJ1-4 provide the parts outside the CDR3, is DTAVSQTPKYLVTQMGNDKSIKCEQNLGHDTMYWYKQDSKKFLKIMFSYNNKELIINETVPNRFSPKSPDKAHLNLHINSLELGDSAVYFCASSQEGQSGGWGEKLFFGSGTQLSVL.

This clonotype was detected only a few times. The chain has TRBV3-1 and TRBJ2-2, with D unclear. The CDR3 consists of 15 residues. With 0 bases removed from V and 4 bases from J, the gap between germline ends came to 9 bases. From germline, CDR1 is LGHDT and CDR2 YNNKEL (reference sequence). The CDR3 DNA follows: TGTGCCAGCAGCCAAGAGGTCGGGCCCACCGGGGAGCTGTTTTTT. Translated: CASSQEVGPTGELFF.

The rearrangement links TRBV6-2 or TRBV6-3 to TRBJ2-7; D is ambiguous. The CDR3 is 11 amino acids. V lost 2 bases to trimming and J lost 9 bases, with 8 bases between them. Germline V gives CDR1 MNHEY, CDR2 SVGEGT. The CDR3 here is CASSYGLVQYF. CDR3 sequence (DNA): TGTGCCAGCAGTTACGGGCTCGTGCAGTACTTC.

The chain links TRBV6-5 to TRBJ1-1; D gene unclear. Germline loops: CDR1 MNHEY, CDR2 SVGAGI. Trimming left V 2 bases short and J 4 bases short, with 8 bases between. The CDR3 is 13 amino acids. CDR3 residues: CASSYAYSTEAFF. CDR3 bases: TGTGCCAGCAGTTACGCGTACAGCACTGAAGCTTTCTTT.

The chain carries TRBV4-3 and TRBJ2-1; weak D call: TRBD2 (6 bases). The CDR3 is 16 residues long. Trimming took 0 bases from V and 0 from J, leaving 9 bases between them. Looked up from germline, CDR1 is LGHNA and CDR2 is YSLEER. CDR3 DNA: TGCGCCAGCAGCCAAGATTTGCGGGGCTCCTACAATGAGCAGTTCTTC. It translates to CASSQDLRGSYNEQFF.